A single sample gave rise to the 30 T cell receptor beta chains below, sequenced in a study of T-cell memory formation after mild COVID-19. TCRdb re-called the 5' RACE reads through MiXCR, storing one row per CDR3 protein. Here the sample spans about 270,000 distinct CDR3 sequences, 15% to 20% being singletons. Material: PBMCs or a T cell subset sorted from them (not recorded which). Receptors were obtained from a man between 18 and 35 years old who had mild COVID-19 (a few samples of this study predate the infection). Cell type and time point are not known.

The chain uses TRBV4-3 and TRBJ1-4, with 10 positions matching TRBD1. This CDR3 has 17 residues. Germline V gene sequence: CDR1 LGHNA, CDR2 YSLEER. Trimming took 4 bases from V and 6 from J; bases not matched to a gene: 11. CDR3 in DNA: TGCGCCAGCAGCCCGAATCCTCCGGGACAGGGGTATGAAAAACTGTTTTTT. It is translated as CASSPNPPGQGYEKLFF.

The rearrangement joins TRBV12-3 or TRBV12-4 to TRBJ1-5, with D maybe TRBD1 (5 bases). This CDR3 has 16 amino acids. Trimming took off 1 base at V and 3 bases at J, with 13 bases between the two ends. Here the CDR3 DNA reads TGTGCCAGCAGTTTAGTGGGTCTGGGGGTCAATCAGCCCCAGCATTTT. Translating it yields CASSLVGLGVNQPQHF.

This clonotype was detected ten times or more. This rearrangement joins TRBV11-3 to TRBJ2-3, with 7 bases identical to TRBD2. Germline CDR1 is SGHNT and CDR2 is YENEEA. The junction had 1 base not matched to a gene; V was cut back by 0 bases and J by 1 base. The CDR3 has 15 amino acids. The CDR3 sequence is CASSLDGGGTDTQYF. For the CDR3, the DNA is TGTGCCAGCAGCTTAGATGGGGGGGGCACAGATACGCAGTATTTT.

This clonotype was observed a few times. CDR3 DNA: TGCGCCAGCAGCCTACCGGGAGGGGATTGGTATGGCTACACCTTC. Its translation: CASSLPGGDWYGYTF. This rearrangement joins TRBV4-1 to TRBJ1-2; possible D gene TRBD1, 5 bases. The CDR3 is made up of 15 amino acids. Germline V gives CDR1 MGHRA, CDR2 YSYEKL. The ends were cut back, 4 bases at V and 5 bases at J, with 17 bases in the middle.

V gene TRBV7-2 combines with J gene TRBJ1-2; 7 nucleotides match TRBD1. Germline CDR1 and CDR2: SGHTA and FQGNSA. J lost 6 bases, V lost 6 bases, and 7 bases had no gene match. This CDR3 comprises 13 residues. CDR3 bases: TGTGCCAGCAGGTTTGGGACAGAAGATGGCTACACCTTC. This gives the protein CASRFGTEDGYTF.

This clonotype was found a few times. The genes are TRBV2 and TRBJ2-3, with a possible D match to TRBD2 (6 bases). This CDR3 spans 14 amino acids. The ends were cut back, 6 bases at V and 4 bases at J, with 14 bases in the middle. Germline V gene data show CDR1 as SNHLY and CDR2 as FYNNEI. The DNA of the CDR3 is TGTGCCAGCAGCGTGGGGTCGGGGGCAGATACGCAGTATTTT. Encoded protein: CASSVGSGADTQYF.

This clonotype was found many times. The gene calls are TRBV3-1 and TRBJ2-3, with D possibly matching TRBD2 (5 bases). CDR1 is LGHDT and CDR2 is YNNKEL in the germline V gene (reference sequence). The V and J ends lost 5 bases and 2 bases respectively, with 14 bases between them. The CDR3 totals 15 residues. The CDR3 nucleotides are TGTGCCAGCAGCAAGGGTCTAGCCGACACAGATACGCAGTATTTT. It yields the protein CASSKGLADTDTQYF.

The chain couples TRBV6-1 to TRBJ1-5; D gene uncertain. Looked up from germline, CDR1 is MNHNS and CDR2 is SASEGT. V gave up 3 bases and J gave up 2 bases, with 14 bases separating them. CDR3 length: 16 residues. The CDR3 DNA reads TGTGCCAGCAGTGATCTTGACCTCGGGGGCAATCAGCCCCAGCATTTT. Translating it yields CASSDLDLGGNQPQHF.

The rearrangement links TRBV5-6 to TRBJ2-2; D ambiguous. V was clipped by 0 bases and J by 4 bases, with 10 bases between them. Germline assignment: CDR1 SGHDT and CDR2 YYEEEE. The CDR3 covers 15 residues. The CDR3 DNA reads as TGTGCCAGCAGCTTGGGATACAGAGCCACCGGGGAGCTGTTTTTT. Residues: CASSLGYRATGELFF.

The chain links TRBV11-3 to TRBJ2-6; perhaps TRBD1 as D (5 bases). The germline CDR1 and CDR2 sequences are SGHNT and YENEEA. V was trimmed by 5 bases and J by 12 bases, leaving 20 bases between them. The CDR3 contains 15 residues. CDR3 DNA sequence: TGTGCCAGCAGCGTTCGTGGGCAGGGTTCGCCCGTCCTGACTTTC. Its translation: CASSVRGQGSPVLTF.

The chain combines TRBV10-3 with TRBJ2-4; D call uncertain. CDR1 is ENHRY, CDR2 SYGVKD, per germline. This CDR3 has 13 residues. Trimming left V 0 bases short and J 6 bases short, with 6 bases between. CDR3: CAISESGANIQYF. CDR3 nucleotide sequence: TGTGCCATCAGTGAGTCTGGCGCAAACATTCAGTACTTC.

This clonotype has at least ten counts. The chain links TRBV7-9 to TRBJ2-3, with TRBD2 identical over 7 bases. The J segment lost 2 bases and the V segment lost 5 bases, leaving 10 bases of the junction unmatched. The CDR3 is 16 amino acids. Germline CDR1 and CDR2: SEHNR and FQNEAQ (reference sequence). CDR3 DNA: TGTGCCAGCAGCCCCCTGGGGCGGGGGACCACAGATACGCAGTATTTT. Encoded protein: CASSPLGRGTTDTQYF.

This clonotype was picked up a small number of times. J is TRBJ2-2 and V is TRBV29-1; tentatively, D is TRBD1 (6 bases). CDR3 size: 14 residues. V lost 6 bases and J 3 bases, leaving 14 bases between the germline ends. In germline, CDR1 is SQVTM, CDR2 ANQGSEA. CDR3 sequence reads: CSVARTADTGELFF. The CDR3 DNA sequence: TGCAGCGTAGCTCGGACAGCCGACACCGGGGAGCTGTTTTTT.

This clonotype came up many times. The chain combines TRBV4-3 with TRBJ2-2; 9 bases line up with TRBD1. CDR1 is LGHNA and CDR2 is YSLEER in the germline V gene. Germline trimming cut 0 bases from V and 6 bases from J; bases unmatched to any gene: 11. The CDR3 has 18 amino acids. DNA for the CDR3: TGCGCCAGCAGCCAAGATTTTCTCACGGGGACAGGGTCCGGGGAGCTGTTTTTT. Translated, it gives CASSQDFLTGTGSGELFF.

This chain connects TRBV6-5 to TRBJ1-5; unclear D gene. CDR1 MNHEY and CDR2 SVGAGI come from the germline V gene. CDR3 length: 15 residues. The ends were cut back, 0 bases at V and 4 bases at J, with 10 bases in the middle. The CDR3 DNA reads as TGTGCCAGCAGTTACTCGGCAGGTACTAATCAGCCCCAGCATTTT. This encodes CASSYSAGTNQPQHF.

The chain couples TRBV11-3 to TRBJ2-3, with 10 positions matching TRBD2. The CDR3 is 17 amino acids. CDR1 SGHNT and CDR2 YENEEA come from the germline V gene. The V and J ends lost 5 bases and 0 bases, in that order; junction bases with no gene match: 8. This CDR3 is CASSGSSGGFSTDTQYF. In DNA form, the CDR3 reads TGTGCCAGCAGCGGGAGTAGCGGGGGGTTTAGCACAGATACGCAGTATTTT.

This clonotype was seen only once. V usage is TRBV5-1 and J usage is TRBJ2-6; D gene ambiguous. Trimming removed 3 bases at V and 4 bases at J, with 8 bases between. The length of the CDR3 is 14 residues. The V gene's germline CDR1 is SGHRS and CDR2 YFSETQ. CDR3 loop: CASSSLPGANVLTF. In DNA, the CDR3 is TGCGCCAGCAGCTCCCTTCCCGGGGCCAACGTCCTGACTTTC.

This chain uses TRBV4-2 with TRBJ2-3; D is ambiguous. The V and J ends lost 2 bases and 4 bases respectively, with 7 bases between them. Germline V gives CDR1 LGHNA, CDR2 YNFKEQ. This CDR3 contains 13 residues. CDR3 amino acids: CASSQLEADTQYF. The CDR3 coding sequence is TGTGCCAGCAGCCAACTAGAGGCAGATACGCAGTATTTT.

The table lists this clonotype with many counts. This sequence joins TRBV11-2 and TRBJ2-3; D is undetermined. Germline V gene sequence: CDR1 SGHAT, CDR2 FQNNGV. Trimming pared 5 bases from V and 5 bases from J, leaving 8 bases between. This CDR3 has 12 residues. CDR3 region: CASSLLVDTQYF. DNA for the CDR3: TGTGCCAGCAGCCTCCTAGTAGATACGCAGTATTTT.

The rearrangement joins TRBV28 to TRBJ1-5; D perhaps matches TRBD1 (5 bases). Germline V lookup: CDR1 MDHEN, CDR2 SYDVKM. The CDR3 is 16 amino acids. V was pared by 4 bases and J by 6 bases, with 19 bases between. The CDR3 loop is CASSSGRGRLAQPQHF. As DNA, the CDR3 is TGTGCCAGCAGTTCGGGGAGGGGCCGCCTTGCTCAGCCCCAGCATTTT.

This clonotype showed up many times. In DNA form, the CDR3 reads TGCGCCAGCAGCCAAGAGGCCTTGGCGGGCCGGAGGGGGGGCATTCAGTACTTC. Translation: CASSQEALAGRRGGIQYF. The V and J genes are TRBV5-1 and TRBJ2-4; perhaps TRBD2 as D (7 bases). The CDR3 contains 18 residues. Germline assignment: CDR1 SGHRS and CDR2 YFSETQ. V was shortened by 4 bases and J by 9 bases, with 29 bases between the two germline ends.

At least ten counts were recorded for this clonotype. This chain joins TRBV7-2 and TRBJ2-1, with a possible D match to TRBD2 (6 bases). Per the germline V gene, CDR1 is SGHTA and CDR2 is FQGNSA. The ends were cut back, 8 bases at V and 7 bases at J, with 18 bases in the middle. CDR3 length: 14 amino acids. The CDR3 is CASRQGLEGNEQFF. The DNA for the CDR3 is TGTGCCAGCCGTCAGGGACTGGAGGGGAATGAGCAGTTCTTC.

The chain is built from TRBV10-3 and TRBJ2-7; the D is unclear. This CDR3 is 14 amino acids long. Trimming took off 0 bases at V and 0 bases at J, with 6 bases between the two ends. CDR1 is ENHRY, CDR2 SYGVKD, per germline. The chain's CDR3 is CAISESTVSYEQYV. CDR3 coding DNA: TGTGCCATCAGTGAGTCAACAGTCTCCTACGAGCAGTACGTC.

This chain links TRBV20-1 with TRBJ2-3; the match to TRBD1 covers 9 bases. The junction had 1 base not matched to a gene; V was cut back by 5 bases and J by 4 bases. The CDR3 has 12 residues. CDR1 and CDR2 (germline): DFQATT, SNEGSKA (reference sequence). The CDR3 bases are TGCAGTGCTCGACAGGGGGCAGATACGCAGTATTTT. Its translation is CSARQGADTQYF.

The gene calls are TRBV5-8 and TRBJ1-2; D uncertain. CDR3 length: 13 amino acids. Germline assignment: CDR1 SGHTS and CDR2 YDEGEE. The V end lost 6 bases, the J end lost 6 bases, and 15 bases lay between the germline ends. The CDR3 nucleotides read TGTGCCAGCACCCGAGAGCTTAGCGATGGCTACACCTTC. It specifies CASTRELSDGYTF. The full variable domain, rest sourced from reference TRBV5-8 and TRBJ1-2, is EAGVTQSPTHLIKTRGQQATLRCSPISGHTSVYWYQQALGLGLQFLLWYDEGEERNRGNFPPRFSGRQFPNYSSELNVNALELEDSALYLCASTRELSDGYTFGSGTRLTVV.

This clonotype was picked up many times. CDR3 DNA: TGTGCCAGCAGCTCCAGTCCCGGGACTAGCGGGGGCAGTGAGACCCAGTACTTC. This translates into CASSSSPGTSGGSETQYF. The rearrangement joins TRBV11-2 to TRBJ2-5; 14 nucleotides line up with TRBD2. The V segment lost 4 bases and the J segment 5 bases; nucleotides outside the gene matches: 12. The CDR3 runs 18 residues. Germline loops: CDR1 SGHAT, CDR2 FQNNGV.

The gene calls are TRBV12-3 or TRBV12-4 and TRBJ1-3; no reliable D call. V lost 4 bases and J lost 0, with 10 bases in between. The CDR3 is 15 amino acids. DNA for the CDR3: TGTGCCAGCAGTTGGGTTGGCGGCTCTGGAAACACCATATATTTT. This encodes CASSWVGGSGNTIYF.

The V and J genes are TRBV30 and TRBJ2-1; 7 bases match TRBD2. Germline assignment: CDR1 GTSNPN and CDR2 SVGIG (reference sequence). This CDR3 region has 12 residues. The V segment lost 8 bases and the J segment 9 bases; nucleotides outside the gene matches: 10. CDR3 sequence (DNA): TGTGCCCCTGGGGGGGGTACTTGTGAGCAGTTCTTC. This codes for CAPGGGTCEQFF. Based on the CDR3 plus reference TRBV30 and TRBJ2-1, the full variable domain is SQTIHQWPATLVQPVGSPLSLECTVEGTSNPNLYWYRQAAGRGLQLLFYSVGIGQISSEVPQNLSASRPQDRQFILSSKKLLLSDSGFYLCAPGGGTCEQFFGPGTRLTVL.

This clonotype was seen more than once but under ten times. V and J are TRBV28 and TRBJ2-7; TRBD1 matches 10 bases. Per germline, CDR1 MDHEN and CDR2 SYDVKM. This CDR3 is built from 16 residues. J lost 2 bases, V lost 7 bases, and 11 bases had no gene match. The CDR3 nucleotides are TGTGCCAGCACCGGACCGGGACAGGGGTCCGCCTACGAGCAGTACTTC. It yields the protein CASTGPGQGSAYEQYF.

This clonotype was detected a few times. The chain combines TRBV10-3 with TRBJ2-1; 8 bases map to TRBD2. The germline gives CDR1 ENHRY, CDR2 SYGVKD. With 6 bases clipped from V and 4 bases from J, the junction kept 2 bases outside the gene matches. The CDR3 has 13 residues. CDR3 region: CAISGGGYNEQFF. In DNA, the CDR3 is TGTGCCATCAGCGGGGGGGGTTACAATGAGCAGTTCTTC.